There are a few counts of the clone carrying this T cell receptor (beta chain). What it binds is not known. The germline CDR1 and CDR2 sequences are MNHNS and SASEGT. Trimming cost V 7 bases and J 1 base, with 16 bases left between them. CDR3 length equals 15 residues. This sample was included in a study of cytomegalovirus exposure and HLA in healthy donors. The donors comprised healthy bone marrow donors. Study results and caveats: TCR beta sequences reportedly predicted the HLA-A and HLA-B alleles of most subjects accurately. Highly shared sequence variants in one cluster were likely a sequencing artifact. Three CMV-associated chains were confirmed in vitro to be specific for CMV antigens.

The PCR employed 60 Vbeta primers together with 13 Jbeta primers. Measured with immunoSEQ multiplex PCR; TCRdb has only the in-frame clones, and not every one. The repertoire includes about 84,000 clones, around three fifths of them detected once, and about 15% sits in the top ten. The sample comprised PBMCs. This receptor was identified in a middle-aged woman in good health and CMV-seropositive. The genes are TRBV6-1 and TRBJ1-1; D remains unclear. The CDR3 protein is CASNQVTGRNTEAFF. CDR3 bases: TGTGCCAGCAATCAGGTCACCGGGAGGAACACTGAAGCTTTCTTT.